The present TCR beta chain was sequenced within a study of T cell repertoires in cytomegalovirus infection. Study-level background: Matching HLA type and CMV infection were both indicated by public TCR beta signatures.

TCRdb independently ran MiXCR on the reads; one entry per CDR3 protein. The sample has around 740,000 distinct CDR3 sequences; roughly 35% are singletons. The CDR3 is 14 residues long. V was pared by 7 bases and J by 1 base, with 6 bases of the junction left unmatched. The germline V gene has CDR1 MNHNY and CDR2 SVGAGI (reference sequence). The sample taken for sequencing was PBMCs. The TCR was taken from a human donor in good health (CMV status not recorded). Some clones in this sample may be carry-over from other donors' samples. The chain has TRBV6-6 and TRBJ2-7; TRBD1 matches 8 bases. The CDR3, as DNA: TGTGCCAGCAAGTACGGGACAGGTTCCTACGAGCAGTACTTC. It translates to CASKYGTGSYEQYF.